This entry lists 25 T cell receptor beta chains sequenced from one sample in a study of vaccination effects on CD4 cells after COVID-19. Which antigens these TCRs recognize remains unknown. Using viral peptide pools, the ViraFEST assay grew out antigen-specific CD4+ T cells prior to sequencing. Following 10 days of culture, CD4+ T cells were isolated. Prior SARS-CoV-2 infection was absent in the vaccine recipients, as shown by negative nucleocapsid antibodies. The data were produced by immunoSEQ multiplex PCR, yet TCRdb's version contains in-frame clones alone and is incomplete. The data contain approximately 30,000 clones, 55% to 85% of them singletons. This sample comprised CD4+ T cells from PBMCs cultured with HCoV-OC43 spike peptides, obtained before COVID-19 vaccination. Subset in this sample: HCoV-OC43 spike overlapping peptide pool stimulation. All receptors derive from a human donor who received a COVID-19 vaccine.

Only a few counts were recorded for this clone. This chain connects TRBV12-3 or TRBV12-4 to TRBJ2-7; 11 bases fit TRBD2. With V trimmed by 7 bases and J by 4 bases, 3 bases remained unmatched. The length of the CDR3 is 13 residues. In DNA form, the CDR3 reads TGTGCCAGCAAACTAGCGGGAGTTTACGAGCAGTACTTC. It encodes CASKLAGVYEQYF.

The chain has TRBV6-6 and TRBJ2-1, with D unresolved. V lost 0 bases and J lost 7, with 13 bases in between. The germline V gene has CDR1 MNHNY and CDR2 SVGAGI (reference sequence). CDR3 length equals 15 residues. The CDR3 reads CASSYSGEARNEQFF. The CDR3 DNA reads TGTGCCAGCAGTTACTCCGGAGAAGCTAGGAATGAGCAGTTCTTC.

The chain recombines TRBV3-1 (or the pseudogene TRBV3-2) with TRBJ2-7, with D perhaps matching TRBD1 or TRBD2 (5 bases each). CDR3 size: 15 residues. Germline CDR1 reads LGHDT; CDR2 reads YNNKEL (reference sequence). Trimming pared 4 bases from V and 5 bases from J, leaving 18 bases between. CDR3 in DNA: TGTGCCAGCAGCCCTCGGGGCCGGGTGGCCAACGAGCAGTACTTC. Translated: CASSPRGRVANEQYF.

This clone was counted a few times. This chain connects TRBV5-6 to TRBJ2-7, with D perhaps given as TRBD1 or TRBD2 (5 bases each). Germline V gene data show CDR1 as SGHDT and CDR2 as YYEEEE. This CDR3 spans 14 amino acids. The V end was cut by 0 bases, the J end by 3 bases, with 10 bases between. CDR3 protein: CASSLAEGRYEQYF. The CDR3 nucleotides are TGTGCCAGCAGCTTGGCCGAGGGGCGCTACGAGCAGTACTTC. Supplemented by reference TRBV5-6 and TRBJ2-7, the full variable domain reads DAGVTQSPTHLIKTRGQQVTLRCSPKSGHDTVSWYQQALGQGPQFIFQYYEEEERQRGNFPDRFSGHQFPNYSSELNVNALLLGDSALYLCASSLAEGRYEQYFGPGTRLTVT.

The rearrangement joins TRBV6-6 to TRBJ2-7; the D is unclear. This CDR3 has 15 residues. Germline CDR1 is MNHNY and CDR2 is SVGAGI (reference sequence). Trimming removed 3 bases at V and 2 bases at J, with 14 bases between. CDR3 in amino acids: CASSYRLVDAYEQYF. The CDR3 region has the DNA TGTGCCAGCAGTTATAGGCTAGTTGACGCCTACGAGCAGTACTTC.

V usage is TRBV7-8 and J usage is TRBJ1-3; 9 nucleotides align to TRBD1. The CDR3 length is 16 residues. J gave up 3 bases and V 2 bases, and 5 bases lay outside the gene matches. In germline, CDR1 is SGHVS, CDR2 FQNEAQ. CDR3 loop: CASSLWGQGIGNTIYF. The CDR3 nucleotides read TGTGCCAGCAGCTTATGGGGACAGGGAATTGGAAACACCATATATTTT.

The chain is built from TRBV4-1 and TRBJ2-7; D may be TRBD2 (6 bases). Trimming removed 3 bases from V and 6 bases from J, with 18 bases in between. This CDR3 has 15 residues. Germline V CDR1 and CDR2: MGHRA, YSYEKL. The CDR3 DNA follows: TGCGCCAGCAGCCATGGCCGGGAGAAGTTTTTCGAGCAGTACTTC. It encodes CASSHGREKFFEQYF.

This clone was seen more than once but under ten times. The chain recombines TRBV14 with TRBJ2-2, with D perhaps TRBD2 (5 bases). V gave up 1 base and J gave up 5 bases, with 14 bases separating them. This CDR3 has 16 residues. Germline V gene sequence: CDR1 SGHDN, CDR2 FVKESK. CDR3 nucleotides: TGTGCCAGCAGCCAAGGCGGGTTCCCTCTAACCGGGGAGCTGTTTTTT. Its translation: CASSQGGFPLTGELFF.

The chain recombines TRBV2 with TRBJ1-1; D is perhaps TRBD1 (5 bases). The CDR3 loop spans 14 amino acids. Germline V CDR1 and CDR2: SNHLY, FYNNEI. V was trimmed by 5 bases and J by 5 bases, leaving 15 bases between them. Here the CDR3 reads CASSSQGGRTEAFF. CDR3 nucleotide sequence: TGTGCCAGCAGTTCGCAGGGAGGTCGGACTGAAGCTTTCTTT.

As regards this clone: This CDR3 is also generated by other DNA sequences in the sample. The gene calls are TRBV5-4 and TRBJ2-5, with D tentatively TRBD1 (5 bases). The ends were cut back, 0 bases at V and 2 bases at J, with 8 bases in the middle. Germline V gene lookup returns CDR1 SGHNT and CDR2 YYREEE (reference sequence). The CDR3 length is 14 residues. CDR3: CASSLGGGQETQYF. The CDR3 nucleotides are TGTGCCAGCAGCTTGGGGGGCGGACAAGAGACCCAGTACTTC.

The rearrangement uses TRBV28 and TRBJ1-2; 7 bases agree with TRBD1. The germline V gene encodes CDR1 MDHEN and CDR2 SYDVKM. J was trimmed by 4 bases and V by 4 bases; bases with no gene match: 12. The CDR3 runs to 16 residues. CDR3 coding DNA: TGTGCCAGCAGTTCCCCCGGACAGGTGTTAATCTATGGCTACACCTTC. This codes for CASSSPGQVLIYGYTF.

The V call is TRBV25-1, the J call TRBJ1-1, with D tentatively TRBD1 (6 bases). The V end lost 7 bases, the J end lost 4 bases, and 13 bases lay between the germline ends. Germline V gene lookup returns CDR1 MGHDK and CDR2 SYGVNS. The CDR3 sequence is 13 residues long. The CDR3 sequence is CASKGGPGTEAFF. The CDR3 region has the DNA TGTGCCAGCAAGGGGGGGCCAGGCACTGAAGCTTTCTTT.

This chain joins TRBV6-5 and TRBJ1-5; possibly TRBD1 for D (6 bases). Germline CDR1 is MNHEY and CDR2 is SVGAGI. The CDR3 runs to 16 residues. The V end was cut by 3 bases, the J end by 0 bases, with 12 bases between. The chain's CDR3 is CASSYKGGNSNQPQHF. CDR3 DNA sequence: TGTGCCAGCAGTTATAAGGGGGGGAATAGCAATCAGCCCCAGCATTTT.

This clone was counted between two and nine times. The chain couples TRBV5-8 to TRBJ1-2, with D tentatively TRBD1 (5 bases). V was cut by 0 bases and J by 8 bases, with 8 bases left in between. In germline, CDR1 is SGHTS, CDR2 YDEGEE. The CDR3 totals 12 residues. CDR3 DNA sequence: TGTGCCAGCAGCTTGGTGGGGACCGGCTACACCTTC. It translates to CASSLVGTGYTF.

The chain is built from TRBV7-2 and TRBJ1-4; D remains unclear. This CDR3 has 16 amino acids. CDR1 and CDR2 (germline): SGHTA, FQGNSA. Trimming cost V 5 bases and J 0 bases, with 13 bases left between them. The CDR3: CASSLRTVATNEKLFF. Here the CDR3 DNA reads TGTGCCAGCAGCCTCCGGACGGTAGCAACTAATGAAAAACTGTTTTTT.

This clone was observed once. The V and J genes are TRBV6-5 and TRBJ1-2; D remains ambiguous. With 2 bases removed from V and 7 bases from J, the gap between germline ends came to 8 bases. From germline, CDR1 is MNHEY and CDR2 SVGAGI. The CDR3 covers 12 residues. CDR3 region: CASSYEAGGYTF. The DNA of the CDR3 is TGTGCCAGCAGTTACGAAGCAGGTGGCTACACCTTC.

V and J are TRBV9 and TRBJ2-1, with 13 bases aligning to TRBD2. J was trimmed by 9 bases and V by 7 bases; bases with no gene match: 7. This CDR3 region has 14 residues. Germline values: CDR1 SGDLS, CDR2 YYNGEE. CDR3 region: CASETSGRLGEQFF. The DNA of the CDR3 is TGTGCCAGCGAGACTAGCGGGAGGTTGGGTGAGCAGTTCTTC.

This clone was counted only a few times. The CDR3 DNA reads as TGCAGCGTTAACAGGGGGCCAGGGGAGCCCCAGCATTTT. This gives the protein CSVNRGPGEPQHF. This rearrangement joins TRBV29-1 to TRBJ1-5; 9 positions agree with TRBD1. Germline assignment: CDR1 SQVTM and CDR2 ANQGSEA. V lost 5 bases to trimming and J lost 8 bases; unmatched junction nucleotides: 7. The CDR3 loop spans 13 amino acids.

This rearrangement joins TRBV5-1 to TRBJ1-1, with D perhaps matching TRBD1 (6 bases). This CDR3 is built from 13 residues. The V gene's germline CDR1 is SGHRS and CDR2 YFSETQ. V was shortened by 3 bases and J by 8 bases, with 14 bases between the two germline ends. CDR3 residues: CASSSGARSEAFF. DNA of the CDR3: TGCGCCAGCAGCTCGGGGGCGCGTTCCGAAGCTTTCTTT.

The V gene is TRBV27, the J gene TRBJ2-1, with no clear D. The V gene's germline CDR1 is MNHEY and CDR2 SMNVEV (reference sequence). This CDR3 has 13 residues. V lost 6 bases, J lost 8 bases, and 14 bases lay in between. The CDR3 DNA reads TGTGCCAGCAGCCGCAAGTCCATATATGAGCAGTTCTTC. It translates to CASSRKSIYEQFF.

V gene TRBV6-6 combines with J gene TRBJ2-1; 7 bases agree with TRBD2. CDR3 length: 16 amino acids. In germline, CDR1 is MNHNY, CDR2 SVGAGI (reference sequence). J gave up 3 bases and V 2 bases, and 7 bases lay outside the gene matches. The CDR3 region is CASSYRRGSFYNEQFF. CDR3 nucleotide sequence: TGTGCCAGCAGTTACCGTCGCGGGAGCTTCTACAATGAGCAGTTCTTC.

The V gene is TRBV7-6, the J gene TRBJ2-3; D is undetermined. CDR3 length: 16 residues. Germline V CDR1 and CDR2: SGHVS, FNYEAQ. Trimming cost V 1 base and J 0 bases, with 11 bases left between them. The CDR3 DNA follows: TGTGCCAGCAGCTTAGGGGATGGGCGAAGCACAGATACGCAGTATTTT. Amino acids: CASSLGDGRSTDTQYF.

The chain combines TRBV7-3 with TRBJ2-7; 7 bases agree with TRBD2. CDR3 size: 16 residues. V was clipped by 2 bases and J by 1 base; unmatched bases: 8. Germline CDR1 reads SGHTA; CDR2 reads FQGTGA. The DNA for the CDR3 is TGTGCCAGCAGCTTACGGGGGGAGATCCTTTCCTACGAGCAGTACTTC. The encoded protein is CASSLRGEILSYEQYF.

The CDR3 nucleotides read TGTGCCAGCAGCCCAGGACAGGGGGGAACCGGGGAGCTGTTTTTT. This encodes CASSPGQGGTGELFF. The chain carries TRBV11-3 and TRBJ2-2, with 10 bases identical to TRBD1. This CDR3 region has 15 residues. The V and J ends lost 5 bases and 5 bases, in that order; junction bases with no gene match: 5. Germline values: CDR1 SGHNT, CDR2 YENEEA.

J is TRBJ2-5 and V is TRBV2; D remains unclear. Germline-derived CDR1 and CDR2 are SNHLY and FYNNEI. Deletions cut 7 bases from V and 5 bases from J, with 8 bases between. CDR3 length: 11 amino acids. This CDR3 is CASTLRETQYF. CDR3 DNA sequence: TGTGCCAGCACCCTCCGGGAGACCCAGTACTTC.